This entry describes one TCR beta chain. This sample is drawn from a study of blood T cell repertoires in COVID-19. This CDR3 contains 19 residues. Trimming at V came to 3 bases and at J to 0 bases, leaving 15 bases not matched to a gene. Germline V gene lookup returns CDR1 SGHRS and CDR2 YFSETQ. Before being deemed recovered, Cohort 3 donors had two negative PCRs, clearance, or symptom resolution. TCRdb keeps only in-frame clones here, not all; method: immunoSEQ multiplex PCR. The sample has around 250,000 clones; about 88% are singletons. The chain links TRBV5-1 to TRBJ1-2, with 9 bases lining up with TRBD1. Input material: PBMCs or T cells enriched from blood (not recorded which). The TCR was taken from a woman aged 45-65 years who had recovered from COVID-19. The CDR3 DNA reads TGCGCCAGCAGCTCCAAGGGACAGGGTACCCTCTTAGCTAACTATGGCTACACCTTC. Its protein is CASSSKGQGTLLANYGYTF.